These T cell receptor beta chains were read from a single sample in a study of vaccination and CD4 T cells after COVID-19. Using its own MiXCR run on the PCR reads, TCRdb lists one record per CDR3 protein. The sample gives 650 to 950 distinct CDR3 sequences, roughly a tenth of which show up once; about 24% is in the top ten. Their specific antigens are unknown. The sequenced sample consisted of CD4+ T cells from blood, cultured in vitro. These receptors were collected from a human donor in good health. Both conserved end residues are part of each CDR3. Each record gives: V gene, D gene, J gene, clone size, CDR3 protein, CDR3 DNA. The D gene is left open where the match is weak. Part of the rows lack a size; the others show once, few, many or a class for expanded clones.

>TRBV7-9|TRBD1|TRBJ1-2|large
CASSPGTDTNYGYTF
TGTGCCAGCAGCCCAGGGACAGACACTAACTATGGCTACACCTTC
>TRBV18|NA|TRBJ2-1|few
CASSPVREASIKANEQFF
TGTGCCAGCTCACCAGTCCGTGAGGCGTCAATTAAGGCCAATGAGCAGTTCTTC
>TRBV5-4|NA|TRBJ2-3|medium-sized
CASSSGRVADTQYF
TGTGCCAGCAGCTCCGGTCGGGTTGCAGATACGCAGTATTTT
>TRBV2|NA|TRBJ2-5|large
CASRSDQETQYF
TGTGCCAGCAGATCAGACCAAGAGACCCAGTACTTC
>TRBV4-1|NA|TRBJ1-1|medium-sized
CASSQGLSGGQAFF
TGCGCCAGCAGCCAAGGACTAAGTGGGGGACAAGCTTTCTTT
>TRBV19|NA|TRBJ1-1|few
CASSIARDANTEAFF
TGTGCCAGTAGTATAGCCCGGGACGCGAACACTGAAGCTTTCTTT
>TRBV2|NA|TRBJ2-1|large
CASSSNSEQFF
TGTGCCAGCAGTAGTAACAGTGAGCAGTTCTTC
>TRBV12-3/TRBV12-4|NA|TRBJ2-1|few
CASSPDSRYYNEQFF
TGTGCCAGCAGTCCGGACAGTCGGTACTACAATGAGCAGTTCTTC
>TRBV6-1|NA|TRBJ1-5|large
CASSESTGTEQPQHF
TGTGCCAGCAGTGAATCAACAGGGACGGAGCAGCCCCAGCATTTT
>TRBV5-6|TRBD1|TRBJ2-7|NA
CASSYLRTGDLREQYF
TGTGCCAGCAGCTACCTTCGGACAGGGGACCTACGCGAGCAGTACTTC
>TRBV5-4|TRBD1|TRBJ1-3|NA
CASSPGGSGNTIYF
TGTGCCAGCAGTCCAGGGGGCTCTGGAAACACCATATATTTT
>TRBV20-1|TRBD2|TRBJ2-7|few
CSAGTSSSYEQYF
TGCAGCGCCGGGACTAGCTCCTCCTACGAGCAGTACTTC
>TRBV19|TRBD1|TRBJ1-1|large
CASSQDRGINTEAFF
TGTGCCAGTAGCCAGGACAGGGGGATTAACACTGAAGCTTTCTTT
>TRBV6-1|NA|TRBJ1-2|large
CASKPMGGHYGYTF
TGTGCCAGCAAGCCTATGGGGGGTCACTATGGCTACACCTTC
>TRBV30|NA|TRBJ2-7|NA
CAWGEIGQRLREQYF
TGTGCCTGGGGTGAGATAGGACAGAGGCTTCGCGAGCAGTACTTC
>TRBV5-4|TRBD1|TRBJ2-6|NA
CASSLRTGRPGANVLTF
TGTGCCAGCAGCTTGAGGACAGGTCGACCTGGGGCCAACGTCCTGACTTTC
>TRBV5-1|NA|TRBJ1-4|NA
CASSSGGTNEKLFF
TGCGCCAGCAGTTCGGGGGGCACTAATGAAAAACTGTTTTTT
>TRBV20-1|NA|TRBJ2-7|NA
CSARDTEVEQYF
TGCAGTGCTAGAGATACTGAGGTGGAGCAGTACTTC
>TRBV7-6|NA|TRBJ1-2|large
CASSFGVGAYGYTF
TGTGCCAGCAGCTTCGGGGTAGGGGCCTATGGCTACACCTTC
>TRBV10-1|TRBD1|TRBJ2-5|large
CASSQDRGTTQYF
TGCGCCAGCAGTCAGGACAGGGGGACCACCCAGTACTTC
>TRBV11-2|TRBD1|TRBJ1-6|NA
CASSLGTQGSPLHF
TGTGCCAGCAGCCTCGGGACACAGGGGTCACCCCTCCACTTT
>TRBV9|TRBD1|TRBJ2-5|NA
CASSAGTVEETQYF
TGTGCCAGCAGCGCCGGGACAGTTGAAGAGACCCAGTACTTC
>TRBV15|NA|TRBJ2-4|large
CATRSVGVAKNIQYF
TGTGCCACCAGGAGTGTAGGGGTAGCCAAAAACATTCAGTACTTC
>TRBV11-1|NA|TRBJ1-1|large
CASSLSEQAFF
TGTGCCAGCAGCTTAAGCGAACAAGCTTTCTTT
>TRBV24-1|NA|TRBJ1-4|few
CATSESTGTNEKLFF
TGTGCCACCAGTGAGTCCACAGGGACTAATGAAAAACTGTTTTTT
>TRBV12-3/TRBV12-4|NA|TRBJ2-7|NA
CASSFSGAPYEQYF
TGTGCCAGCAGTTTCTCAGGGGCCCCCTACGAGCAGTACTTC
>TRBV7-3|NA|TRBJ1-2|large
CASSLMASGYGGYTF
TGTGCCAGCAGCTTAATGGCATCTGGGTATGGTGGCTACACCTTC